This T cell receptor (beta chain) is from a study of cytomegalovirus exposure and HLA in healthy donors. Study findings and constraints: Available immune exposure information covered CMV serostatus only. The study designated about 160 TCR beta chains cytomegalovirus-associated. Certain indistinguishable V segments, among them TRBV6-2 and TRBV6-3, were excluded.

Germline CDR1 and CDR2: ENHRY and SYGVKD. V was cut by 4 bases and J by 0 bases, with 12 bases left in between. This CDR3 spans 15 amino acids. The PCR made use of 60 Vbeta and 13 Jbeta primers. Using immunoSEQ multiplex PCR, the repertoire was profiled, and TCRdb retains in-frame clones only, with some absent. The table includes about 140,000 clones, around 77% detected once. In its sample, this clone was seen a few times. Its antigen is unidentified. The receptor's source is a woman in her fifties or sixties in good health and CMV-seronegative. The chain recombines TRBV10-3 with TRBJ1-1; no clear D. The sequencing sample was made of PBMCs. The CDR3 region has the DNA TGTGCCATCAGTGGAGGCAGAATCATGAACACTGAAGCTTTCTTT. Its translation is CAISGGRIMNTEAFF.